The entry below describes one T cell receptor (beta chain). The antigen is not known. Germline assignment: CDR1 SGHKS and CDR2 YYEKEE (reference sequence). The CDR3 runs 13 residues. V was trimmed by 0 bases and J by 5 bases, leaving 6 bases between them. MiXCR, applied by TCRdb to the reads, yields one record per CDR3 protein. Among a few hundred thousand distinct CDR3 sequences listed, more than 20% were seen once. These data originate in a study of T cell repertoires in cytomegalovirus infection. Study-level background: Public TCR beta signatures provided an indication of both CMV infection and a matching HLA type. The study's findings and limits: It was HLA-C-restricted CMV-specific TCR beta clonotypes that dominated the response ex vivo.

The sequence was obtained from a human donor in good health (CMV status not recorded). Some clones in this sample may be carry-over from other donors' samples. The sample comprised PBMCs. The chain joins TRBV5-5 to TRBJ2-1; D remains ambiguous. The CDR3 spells CASSLVPNNEQFF. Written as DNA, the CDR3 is TGTGCCAGCAGCTTGGTTCCCAACAATGAGCAGTTCTTC.